This T cell receptor (beta chain) was found in a study of OX40 agonist ivuxolimab in advanced cancers. Clones were sequenced by immunoSEQ multiplex PCR, and TCRdb holds only the in-frame ones, with some missing. Here the sample spans fewer than 95,000 clones, more than 85% being singletons. CDR1 and CDR2 from the germline V gene are SGHRS and YFSETQ. Trimming removed 0 bases at V and 6 bases at J, with 9 bases between. The CDR3 is 14 residues long. J is TRBJ2-2 and V is TRBV5-1; D possibly corresponds to TRBD2 (6 bases). The sequence was collected from an adult with an advanced solid tumor such as melanoma, head and neck, liver or kidney cancer. Sequenced material: CD4+ or CD8+ T cells sorted from blood, taken in a trial of the OX40 agonist ivuxolimab. In DNA, the CDR3 is TGCGCCAGCAGCTTGGCAGGCGGGGCCGGGGAGCTGTTTTTT. Translated, it gives CASSLAGGAGELFF.